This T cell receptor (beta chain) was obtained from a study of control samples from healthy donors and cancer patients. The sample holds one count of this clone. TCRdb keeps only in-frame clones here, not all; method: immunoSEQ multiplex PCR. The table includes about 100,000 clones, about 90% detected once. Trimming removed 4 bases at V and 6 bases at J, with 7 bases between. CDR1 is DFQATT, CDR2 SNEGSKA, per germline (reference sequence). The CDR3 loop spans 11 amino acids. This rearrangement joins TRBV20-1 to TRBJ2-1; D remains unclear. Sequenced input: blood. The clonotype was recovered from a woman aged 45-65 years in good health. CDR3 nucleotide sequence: TGCAGTGCTAAGGTTCTCAATGAGCAGTTCTTC. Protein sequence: CSAKVLNEQFF.